Listed below are T cell receptor beta chains from one sample, sequenced in a study of T-cell reconstitution after alpha-beta-depleted transplantation in children. One entry per CDR3 protein, called by TCRdb with MiXCR from the PCR reads. The sample carries 490,000 or so distinct CDR3 sequences, around 13% recorded once. The sequences come from PBMCs from the stem cell graft donor, collected from the stem cell graft. The receptors were gathered from a human donor who donated a stem cell graft to a child with combined immunodeficiency. Each CDR3 is given with its conserved first and last residue. A D gene is named only where the DNA matches it firmly. Expanded clones are given a class, and other clones once, few, many or no size at all.

j_call clone_size d_call v_call cdr3_nt cdr3_aa
TRBJ2-1 many TRBD2 TRBV10-3 TGTGCCATCAGTGAGGACCTAGCGGGAAAGGACAATGAGCAGTTCTTC CAISEDLAGKDNEQFF
TRBJ2-3 few NA TRBV29-1 TGCAGTTACAGGGGCACAGATACGCAGTATTTT CSYRGTDTQYF
TRBJ2-3 many NA TRBV7-2 TGTGCCAGCAGCTCAGGGCGCGCAGATACGCAGTATTTT CASSSGRADTQYF
TRBJ2-7 many NA TRBV10-3 TGTGCCATCAGTGCAGAAATCTCCTACGAGCAGTACTTC CAISAEISYEQYF
TRBJ2-1 NA TRBD2 TRBV12-3/TRBV12-4 TGTGCCGGATCGCGGGAGGGCCCCGGTGAGCAGTTCTTC CAGSREGPGEQFF
TRBJ2-5 few NA TRBV27 TGTGCCAGCTCACCCACCGGGGGCCGAAAGACCCAGTACTTC CASSPTGGRKTQYF
TRBJ1-6 many NA TRBV21-1 TGTGCCAGCAGCAAAGCTGGACAGGGGAATTCACCCCTCCACTTT CASSKAGQGNSPLHF
TRBJ2-2 NA NA TRBV7-7 TGTGCCAGCAGCTTAGATCACGCCGGGGAGCTGTTTTTT CASSLDHAGELFF
TRBJ1-1 few NA TRBV9 TGTGCCAGCAGCGTAGATGAGGGCTTGTTAACTGAAGCTTTCTTT CASSVDEGLLTEAFF
TRBJ2-3 NA NA TRBV2 TGTGCCAGCAGTCGGGAAAGCACAGATACGCAGTATTTT CASSRESTDTQYF
TRBJ2-1 many TRBD2 TRBV12-3/TRBV12-4 TGTGCCAGCAGCCCCCTGACAGCGGGGGGTTACAATGAGCAGTTCTTC CASSPLTAGGYNEQFF
TRBJ2-3 many TRBD2 TRBV20-1 TGCAGTGCTAGACTGGGACTAGCCCCCCGCACAGATACGCAGTATTTT CSARLGLAPRTDTQYF
TRBJ1-5 many NA TRBV6-5 TGTGCCAGCAGTTATTCTGACCCGAGCGGGAGCAATCAGCCCCAGCATTTT CASSYSDPSGSNQPQHF
TRBJ1-2 few NA TRBV30 TGTGCCTGGAGTGCTGACAGCTCTAACTATGGCTACACCTTC CAWSADSSNYGYTF
TRBJ2-1 NA TRBD2 TRBV9 TGTGCCAGCAGCGTAGCGGGGGGGGATTACAATGAGCAGTTCTTC CASSVAGGDYNEQFF
TRBJ2-7 NA NA TRBV7-2 TGTGCCAGCACGTCTCCGGGACACCTGGGAGGGGTTAAAGAGCAGTACTTC CASTSPGHLGGVKEQYF
TRBJ1-4 few NA TRBV7-2 TGTGCCAGCAGCTTAGACAGTTCCGCAACTAATGAAAAACTGTTTTTT CASSLDSSATNEKLFF
TRBJ2-1 NA TRBD2 TRBV5-1 TGCGCCAGCAGCGGACCCGGGACTAGCGGCCACAATGAGCAGTTCTTC CASSGPGTSGHNEQFF
TRBJ2-1 NA TRBD2 TRBV11-1 TGTGCCAGCAGCCCGGGACTAGCGGGGGGGCCAGGCTCCTACAATGAGCAGTTCTTC CASSPGLAGGPGSYNEQFF
TRBJ2-1 many TRBD2 TRBV6-8 TGTGCCAGCAGGACCCCCAGGACTAGCGGGGATGAGCAGTTCTTC CASRTPRTSGDEQFF
TRBJ1-2 few NA TRBV12-3/TRBV12-4 TGTGCCAGCCAAAGAGGCTATGGCTACACCTTC CASQRGYGYTF
TRBJ2-1 many TRBD2 TRBV12-3/TRBV12-4 TGTGCCAGCAGTTTACGTCGGGAGGAAAAGGAAGAGCAGTTCTTC CASSLRREEKEEQFF
TRBJ2-7 few NA TRBV7-9 TGTGCCAGCAGCTTAGACTGGAAGGCCGGGTCTTACGAGCAGTACTTC CASSLDWKAGSYEQYF
TRBJ2-7 few NA TRBV12-3/TRBV12-4 TGTGCCAGCAGTCCCTGGGACTCTGGTGGCTCCGAGCAGTACTTC CASSPWDSGGSEQYF
TRBJ2-2 many NA TRBV12-3/TRBV12-4 TGTGCCAGCAGTTTCGAGGGTACGAGGCCCGGGGAGCTGTTTTTT CASSFEGTRPGELFF
TRBJ2-1 few NA TRBV10-3 TGTGCCATCAGCCCCCCCCACGACCGGGACCCAAGCTCCTACAATGAGCAGTTCTTC CAISPPHDRDPSSYNEQFF
TRBJ1-1 NA NA TRBV4-3 TGCGCCAGCAGCCAAGAGCTCTGGCGTCGGCCGAACACTGAAGCTTTCTTT CASSQELWRRPNTEAFF
TRBJ2-1 many NA TRBV6-5 TGTGCCAGCAGTTACGGGGTACAGAGCTCCTACAATGAGCAGTTCTTC CASSYGVQSSYNEQFF
TRBJ2-5 few NA TRBV9 TGTGCCAGCAGCGTAGATGCAGCCATTGGAGAGACCCAGTACTTC CASSVDAAIGETQYF
TRBJ1-5 few NA TRBV12-3/TRBV12-4 TGTGCCAGCACCCGGGGACAACGCAATCAGCCCCAGCATTTT CASTRGQRNQPQHF
TRBJ2-2 NA NA TRBV27 TGTGCCAGCAGTTTAAGCCTGGCTAGCCCCGGGGAGCTGTTTTTT CASSLSLASPGELFF
TRBJ2-1 many NA TRBV24-1 TGTGCCACCAGTGGGGGTAGCTACAATGAGCAGTTCTTC CATSGGSYNEQFF
TRBJ2-6 NA NA TRBV4-2 TGTGCCAGCAGCCAAGTTAGAGAGATCTCTGGGGCCAACGTCCTGACTTTC CASSQVREISGANVLTF
TRBJ2-1 many NA TRBV4-3 TGCGCCAGCAGCCAACAACCCTTGGGGGGGCATGAGCAGTTCTTC CASSQQPLGGHEQFF
TRBJ1-3 many TRBD1 TRBV5-6 TGTGCCAGCAGCTCGACTGGGGGACAGGGCAGCAACACCATATATTTT CASSSTGGQGSNTIYF
TRBJ1-2 few NA TRBV5-8 TGTGCCAGCAGCTTGTTCCCCGGACAGAGCTATGGCTACACCTTC CASSLFPGQSYGYTF
TRBJ2-1 NA NA TRBV2 TGTGCCAGCAATGTCGAGTTGCGCAATGAGCAGTTCTTC CASNVELRNEQFF